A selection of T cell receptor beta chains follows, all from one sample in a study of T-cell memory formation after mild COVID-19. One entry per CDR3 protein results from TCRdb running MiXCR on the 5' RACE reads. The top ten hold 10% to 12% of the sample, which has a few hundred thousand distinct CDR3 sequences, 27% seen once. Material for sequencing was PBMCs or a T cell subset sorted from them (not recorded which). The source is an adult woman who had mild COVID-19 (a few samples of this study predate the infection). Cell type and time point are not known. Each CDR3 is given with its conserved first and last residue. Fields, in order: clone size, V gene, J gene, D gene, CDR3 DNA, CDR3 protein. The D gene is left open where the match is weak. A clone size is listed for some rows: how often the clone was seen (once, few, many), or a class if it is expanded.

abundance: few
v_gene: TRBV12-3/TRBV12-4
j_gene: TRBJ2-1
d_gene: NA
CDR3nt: TGTGCCAGCAGTTTAGGGACCCCAATAGAGTTCTTC
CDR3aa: CASSLGTPIEFF

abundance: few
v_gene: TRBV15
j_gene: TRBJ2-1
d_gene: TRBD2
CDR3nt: TGTGCCACCGGGACTAGTTCCTACAATGAGCAGTTCTTC
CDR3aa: CATGTSSYNEQFF

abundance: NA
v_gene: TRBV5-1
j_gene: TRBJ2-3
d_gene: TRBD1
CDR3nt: TGCGCCAGCAGCTCTGGACAGGGGGAAGATACGCAGTATTTT
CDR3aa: CASSSGQGEDTQYF

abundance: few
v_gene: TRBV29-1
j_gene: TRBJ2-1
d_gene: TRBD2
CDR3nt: TGCAGCGTTGAGAACTCTCGAGGACTAGCGGGAGAGTTTGAGCAGTTCTTC
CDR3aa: CSVENSRGLAGEFEQFF

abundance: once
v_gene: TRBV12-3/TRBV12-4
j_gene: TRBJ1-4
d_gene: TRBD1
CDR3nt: TGTGCCAGCAGTAGACAGGGTGAAAATGAAAAACTGTTTTTT
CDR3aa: CASSRQGENEKLFF

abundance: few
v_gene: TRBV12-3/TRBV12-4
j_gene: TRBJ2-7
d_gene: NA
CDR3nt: TGTGCCAGCAGTTTTGGAGGCAGCAGGGGTTGGTCCTACGAGCAGTACTTC
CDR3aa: CASSFGGSRGWSYEQYF

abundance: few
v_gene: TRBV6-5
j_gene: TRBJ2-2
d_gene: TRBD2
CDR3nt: TGTGCCAGCAGTTCCCCCCGGGGACTAGCGGGGGGATCCGGGGAGCTGTTTTTT
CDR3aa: CASSSPRGLAGGSGELFF

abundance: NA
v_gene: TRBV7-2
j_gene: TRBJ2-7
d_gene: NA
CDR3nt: TGTGCCAGCAGCGCCATGGGACAATCCTACGAGCAGTACTTC
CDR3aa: CASSAMGQSYEQYF

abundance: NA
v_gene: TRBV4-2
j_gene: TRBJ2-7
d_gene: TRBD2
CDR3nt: TGTGCCAGCAGCCAAGCGGGACTAGCGGGACAAAGCTACGAGCAGTACTTC
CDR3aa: CASSQAGLAGQSYEQYF

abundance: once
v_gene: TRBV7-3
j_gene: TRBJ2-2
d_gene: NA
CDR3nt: TGTGCCAGCAGCTTTGCGGGGCACGGGGAGCTGTTTTTT
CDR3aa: CASSFAGHGELFF

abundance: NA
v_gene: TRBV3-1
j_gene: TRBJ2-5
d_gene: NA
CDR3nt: TGTGCCAGCAGCCGGACCCCCAACGGGGACCAGTACTTC
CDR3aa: CASSRTPNGDQYF

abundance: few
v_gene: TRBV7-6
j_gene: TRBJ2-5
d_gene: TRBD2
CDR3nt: TGTGCCAGCAGCTTTGTCGGACTAGCGGGACAAGAGACCCAGTACTTC
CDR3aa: CASSFVGLAGQETQYF

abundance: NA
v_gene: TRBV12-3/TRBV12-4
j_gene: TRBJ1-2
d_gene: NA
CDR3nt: TGTGCCAGCAGTTTTGGAGCGATCTATGGCTACACCTTC
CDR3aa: CASSFGAIYGYTF

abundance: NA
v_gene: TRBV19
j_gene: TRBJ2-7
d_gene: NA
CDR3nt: TGTGCCAGTAGTGTCCCGGGACGTACCACCTACGAGCAGTACTTC
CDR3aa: CASSVPGRTTYEQYF

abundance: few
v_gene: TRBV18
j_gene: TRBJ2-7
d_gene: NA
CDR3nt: TGTGCCAGCTCACCTCTAGCGCCCGCTATCTACGAGCAGTACTTC
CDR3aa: CASSPLAPAIYEQYF

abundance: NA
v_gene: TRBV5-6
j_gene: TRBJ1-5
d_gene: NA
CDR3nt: TGTGCCAGCAGCTTGGCCGCCGGGGACAGCAATCAGCCCCAGCATTTT
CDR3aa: CASSLAAGDSNQPQHF

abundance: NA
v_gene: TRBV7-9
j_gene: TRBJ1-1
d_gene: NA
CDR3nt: TGTGCCAGCAGCTTATACCGGACAGAGAACACTGAAGCTTTCTTT
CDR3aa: CASSLYRTENTEAFF

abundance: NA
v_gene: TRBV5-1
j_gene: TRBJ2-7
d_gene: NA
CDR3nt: TGCGCCAGCCAGACAGGAGACTTCTCCTACGAGCAGTACTTC
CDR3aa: CASQTGDFSYEQYF

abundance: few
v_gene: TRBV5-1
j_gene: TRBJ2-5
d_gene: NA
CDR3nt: TGCGCCAGCAGGCAGGACCAAGAGACCCAGTACTTC
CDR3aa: CASRQDQETQYF

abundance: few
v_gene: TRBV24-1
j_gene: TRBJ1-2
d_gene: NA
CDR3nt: TGTGCCACCAGTGATTTCTATGGCTACACCTTC
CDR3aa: CATSDFYGYTF

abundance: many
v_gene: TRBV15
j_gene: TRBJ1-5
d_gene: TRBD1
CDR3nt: TGTGCCACCGCTCCGGGACAGGGAAGGCTGGTAAACAATCAGCCCCAGCATTTT
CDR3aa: CATAPGQGRLVNNQPQHF

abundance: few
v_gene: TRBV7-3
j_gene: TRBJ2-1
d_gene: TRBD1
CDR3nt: TGTGCCAGCAGCTCAGGGGGTATGGATGAGCAGTTCTTC
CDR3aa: CASSSGGMDEQFF

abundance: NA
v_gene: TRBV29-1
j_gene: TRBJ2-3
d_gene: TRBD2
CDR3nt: TGCAGCGTTGGAGTAGCGGGAGGCCTCACAGATACGCAGTATTTT
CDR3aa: CSVGVAGGLTDTQYF

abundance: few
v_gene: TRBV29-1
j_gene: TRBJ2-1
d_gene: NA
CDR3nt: TGCAGCGTTGCTCTAGCTGCCCATGAGCAGTTCTTC
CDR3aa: CSVALAAHEQFF

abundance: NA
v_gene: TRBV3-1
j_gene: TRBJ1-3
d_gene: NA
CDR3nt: TGTGCCAGCAGCCAAGGTGGAGGGGCGGACACCATATATTTT
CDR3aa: CASSQGGGADTIYF

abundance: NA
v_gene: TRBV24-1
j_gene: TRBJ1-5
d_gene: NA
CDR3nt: TGTGCCACCAGTGACGGGGATCAGCCCCAGCATTTT
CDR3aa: CATSDGDQPQHF

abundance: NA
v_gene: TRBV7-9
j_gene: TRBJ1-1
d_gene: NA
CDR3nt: TGTGCCAGCAGCTTTCTAACAGGGAACACTGAAGCTTTCTTT
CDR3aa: CASSFLTGNTEAFF

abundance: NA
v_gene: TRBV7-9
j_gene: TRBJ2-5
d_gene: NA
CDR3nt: TGTGCCAGCAGCTTTGAACTAGCCGGAGGAGAGACCCAGTACTTC
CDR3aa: CASSFELAGGETQYF

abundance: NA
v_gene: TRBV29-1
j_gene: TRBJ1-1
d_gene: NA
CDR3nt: TGCAGCTCCTTAGACAGTATGAACACTGAAGCTTTCTTT
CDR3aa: CSSLDSMNTEAFF

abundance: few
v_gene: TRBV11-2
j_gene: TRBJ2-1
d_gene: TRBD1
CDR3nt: TGTGCCAGCAGCCACCGGGACAGGGAGTACAATGAGCAGTTCTTC
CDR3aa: CASSHRDREYNEQFF

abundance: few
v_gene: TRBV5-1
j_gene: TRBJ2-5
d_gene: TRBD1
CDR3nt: TGCGCCAGCAGCGCCGGGACAGGGGAGCGGACCCAGTACTTC
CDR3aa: CASSAGTGERTQYF

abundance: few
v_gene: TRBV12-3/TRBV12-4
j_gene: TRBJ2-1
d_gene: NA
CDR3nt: TGTGCCAGCAGACTCGGCAGGGGCTCCTACAATGAGCAGTTCTTC
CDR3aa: CASRLGRGSYNEQFF

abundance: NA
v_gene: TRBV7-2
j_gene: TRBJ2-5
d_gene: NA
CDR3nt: TGTGCCAGCAGCTTGGCGGATTGGCGGGAGACCCAGTACTTC
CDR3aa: CASSLADWRETQYF

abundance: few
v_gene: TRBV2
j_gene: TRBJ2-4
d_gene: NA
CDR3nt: TGTGCCAGCAGTGATCTTGAAGGGGGAGCCAAAAACATTCAGTACTTC
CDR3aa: CASSDLEGGAKNIQYF

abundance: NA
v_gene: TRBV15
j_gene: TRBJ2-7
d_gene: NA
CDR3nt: TGTGCCACCAGTACCGACCCCGTTTACGAGCAGTACTTC
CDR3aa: CATSTDPVYEQYF

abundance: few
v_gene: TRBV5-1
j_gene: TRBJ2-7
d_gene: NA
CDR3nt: TGCGCCAGCAGCTCCTCATCCGCGGGACATAGGGAGCAGTACTTC
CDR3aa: CASSSSSAGHREQYF

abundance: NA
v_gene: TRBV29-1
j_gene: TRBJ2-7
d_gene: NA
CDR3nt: TGCAGCGTTGAAAATCCAGGGAGGTACGAGCAGTACTTC
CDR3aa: CSVENPGRYEQYF

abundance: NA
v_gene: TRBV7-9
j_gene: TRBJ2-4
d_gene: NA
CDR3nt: TGTGCCAGCAGTTTTGTCCCAAACATTCAGTACTTC
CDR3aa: CASSFVPNIQYF

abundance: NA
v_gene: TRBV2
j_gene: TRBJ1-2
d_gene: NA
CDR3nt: TGTGCCAGCAGAGAAACAGGAGTCTATGGCTACACCTTC
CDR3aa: CASRETGVYGYTF

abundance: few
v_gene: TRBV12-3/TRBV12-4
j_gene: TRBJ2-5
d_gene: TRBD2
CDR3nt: TGTGCCAGCAGTTGGCCTCTAGCGGGAGAGGGACAAGAGACCCAGTACTTC
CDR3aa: CASSWPLAGEGQETQYF

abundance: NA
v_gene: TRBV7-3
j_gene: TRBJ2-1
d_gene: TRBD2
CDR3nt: TGTGCCAGCAGCCCTAGCGGGGCGGGGAATGAGCAGTTCTTC
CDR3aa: CASSPSGAGNEQFF

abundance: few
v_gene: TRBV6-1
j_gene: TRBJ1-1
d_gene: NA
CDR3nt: TGTGCCGTAATGTGGAATGGTGCGGACACTGAAGCTTTCTTT
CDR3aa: CAVMWNGADTEAFF

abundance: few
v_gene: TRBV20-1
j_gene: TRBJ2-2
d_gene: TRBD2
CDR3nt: TGCAGTGCTACCCCAACTTGGCGGGGGGGGACCGGGGAGCTGTTTTTT
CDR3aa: CSATPTWRGGTGELFF

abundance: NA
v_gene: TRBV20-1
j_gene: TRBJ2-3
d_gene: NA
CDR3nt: TGCAGTGCTAGCGCCACAGATACGCAGTATTTT
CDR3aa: CSASATDTQYF

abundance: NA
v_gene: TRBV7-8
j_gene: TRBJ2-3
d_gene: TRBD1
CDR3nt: TGTGCCAGCAGCTCAGGACAGGGGGCACCCACAGATACGCAGTATTTT
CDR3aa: CASSSGQGAPTDTQYF

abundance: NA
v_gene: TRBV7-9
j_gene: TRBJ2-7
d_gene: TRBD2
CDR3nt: TGTGCCAGCAGCTTAGGCCTTAGCGGGGGATGGGACGAGCAGTACTTC
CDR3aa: CASSLGLSGGWDEQYF

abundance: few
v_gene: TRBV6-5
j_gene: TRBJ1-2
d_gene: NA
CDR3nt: TGTGCCAGCAGCCGGACAACTAACTATGGCTACACCTTC
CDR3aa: CASSRTTNYGYTF

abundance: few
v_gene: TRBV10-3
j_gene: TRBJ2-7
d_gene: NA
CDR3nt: TGTGCCATCAGTGCCGCCACGAGCTACGAGCAGTACTTC
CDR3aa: CAISAATSYEQYF

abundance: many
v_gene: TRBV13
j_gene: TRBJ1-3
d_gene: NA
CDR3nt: TGTGCCAGCAGCTTAAGGACAGCCTCTGGAAACACCATATATTTT
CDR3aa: CASSLRTASGNTIYF

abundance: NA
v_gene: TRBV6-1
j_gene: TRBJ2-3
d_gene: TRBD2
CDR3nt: TGTGCCGGGAGCGGGGGATTGAGCACAGATACGCAGTATTTT
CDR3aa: CAGSGGLSTDTQYF

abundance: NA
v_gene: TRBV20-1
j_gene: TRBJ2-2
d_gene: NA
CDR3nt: TGCAGTGCTAGAGATATAGACAGTCAGTTCACCGGGGAGCTGTTTTTT
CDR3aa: CSARDIDSQFTGELFF

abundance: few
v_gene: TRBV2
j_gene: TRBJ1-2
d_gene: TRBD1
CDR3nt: TGTGCCAGCAGGGCAACCGGGACAGGACCTCGCTATGGCTACACCTTC
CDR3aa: CASRATGTGPRYGYTF

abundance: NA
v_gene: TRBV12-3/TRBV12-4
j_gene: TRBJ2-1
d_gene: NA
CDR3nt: TGTGCCAGCAGTACTTATTCAGGGGGGAATGAGCAGTTCTTC
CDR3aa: CASSTYSGGNEQFF

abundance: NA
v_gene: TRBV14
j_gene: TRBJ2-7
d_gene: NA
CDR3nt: TGTGCCAGCAGCCAAGATGGGACGGCAAAGCAGTACTTC
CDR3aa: CASSQDGTAKQYF

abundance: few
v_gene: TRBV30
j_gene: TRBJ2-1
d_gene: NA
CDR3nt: TGTGCCTGGAGTGTACGACCCCAATTGAGCGGTTACAATGAGCAGTTCTTC
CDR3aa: CAWSVRPQLSGYNEQFF

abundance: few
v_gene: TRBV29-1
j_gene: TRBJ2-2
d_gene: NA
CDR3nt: TGCAGCGTTGACTACGACTCGAACACCGGGGAGCTGTTTTTT
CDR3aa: CSVDYDSNTGELFF

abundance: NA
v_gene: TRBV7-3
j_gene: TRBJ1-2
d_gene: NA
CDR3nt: TGTGCCAGCAGCCCGCAACCTTTGGGGCGGAACTATGGCTACACCTTC
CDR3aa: CASSPQPLGRNYGYTF

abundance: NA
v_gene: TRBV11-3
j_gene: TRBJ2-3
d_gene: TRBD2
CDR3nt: TGTGCCAGCAGCTGGGGACTAGTCCCCCGCACAGATACGCAGTATTTT
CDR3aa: CASSWGLVPRTDTQYF

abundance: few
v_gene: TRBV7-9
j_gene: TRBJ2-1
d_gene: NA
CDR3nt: TGTGCCAGCAAACGGGGGGGTGGGACAGCCTACAATGAGCAGTTCTTC
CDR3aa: CASKRGGGTAYNEQFF